Following are 9 T cell receptor beta chains from one sample sequenced in a study of cytomegalovirus exposure and HLA in healthy donors (TCRdb year 2017). Preparation of the library involved the immunoSEQ multiplex PCR assay. The multiplex PCR relied on a mix of 60 forward primers for TCR Vbeta segments and 13 reverse primers for TCR Jbeta segments. This is the immuneACCESS table as TCRdb keeps it, with only in-frame sequences that have V and J called. A part of the clones is gone; compared with another copy, unresolved V genes explain less than half, and the rest is unexplained. Across this sample there are 130,000 or so clones, with roughly 80% seen only once. The ten largest make up 1.8% of the sample. Sequencing was performed on PBMCs. The receptor source for this set is a man aged 18 to 30 in good health and CMV-seronegative.

The rearrangement joins TRBV18 to TRBJ1-1, with D perhaps TRBD1 (6 bases). Germline values: CDR1 KGHSH, CDR2 LQKENI. Between the trimmed V and J ends, which lost 4 bases and 1 base, there was a span of 10 bases. The CDR3 extends over 14 amino acids. The CDR3 loop is CASSQQGENTEAFF. CDR3 DNA: TGTGCCAGCTCACAACAGGGAGAGAACACTGAAGCTTTCTTT.

The genes are TRBV6-5 and TRBJ1-2, with D possibly TRBD1 on 5 matching bases. V lost 4 bases, J lost 2 bases, and 8 bases lay in between. The length of the CDR3 is 13 residues. Germline loops: CDR1 MNHEY, CDR2 SVGAGI. CDR3 in amino acids: CASSSTANYGYTF. CDR3 DNA: TGTGCCAGCAGTTCGACAGCAAACTATGGCTACACCTTC.

V is TRBV4-2 and J is TRBJ1-1, with D perhaps matching TRBD1 (6 bases). V lost 3 bases, J lost 4 bases, and 15 bases lay in between. CDR3 length equals 15 residues. CDR1 is LGHNA, CDR2 YNFKEQ, per germline. CDR3 in amino acids: CASSQIQGRGTEAFF. In DNA form, the CDR3 reads TGTGCCAGCAGCCAGATACAGGGTAGGGGCACTGAAGCTTTCTTT.

The chain carries TRBV19 and TRBJ2-7, with 9 bases matching TRBD1. In germline, CDR1 is LNHDA, CDR2 SQIVND (reference sequence). The CDR3 consists of 12 residues. V trimming: 9 bases; J trimming: 2 bases; junction bases outside the gene matches: 2. The CDR3 loop is CASGDRAYEQYF. In DNA, the CDR3 is TGTGCCAGCGGGGACAGGGCCTACGAGCAGTACTTC.

This clone was seen a few times. This chain joins TRBV10-3 and TRBJ2-7, with 12 nucleotides matching TRBD1. Losses at the gene ends were 10 bases for V and 2 bases for J; bases not matched to a gene: 3. The CDR3 contains 13 residues. CDR1 is ENHRY, CDR2 SYGVKD, per germline. CDR3 region: CATGTGGPYEQYF. CDR3 nucleotide sequence: TGTGCCACTGGGACAGGGGGCCCCTACGAGCAGTACTTC.

This sequence joins TRBV7-3 and TRBJ2-2, with 12 bases matching TRBD2. From germline, CDR1 is SGHTA and CDR2 FQGTGA. The V gene end was trimmed by 6 bases and the J gene end by 7 bases; junction bases not matched to a gene: 9. The CDR3 sequence is 16 residues long. The CDR3 nucleotides read TGTGCCAGCAGATCTCCTAGCGGGGGGGCGGACGGGGAGCTGTTTTTT. Protein sequence: CASRSPSGGADGELFF. The whole variable domain, remainder taken from reference TRBV7-3 and TRBJ2-2, is GAGVSQTPSNKVTEKGKYVELRCDPISGHTALYWYRQSLGQGPEFLIYFQGTGAADDSGLPNDRFFAVRPEGSVSTLKIQRTERGDSAVYLCASRSPSGGADGELFFGEGSRLTVL.

The chain is built from TRBV5-4 and TRBJ2-7; 11 nucleotides match TRBD1. V lost 4 bases and J lost 2; bases outside the gene matches: 2. Germline CDR1 reads SGHNT; CDR2 reads YYREEE (reference sequence). The CDR3 covers 14 residues. CDR3 loop: CASSMGQGAYEQYF. The CDR3, as DNA: TGTGCCAGCAGCATGGGACAGGGGGCCTACGAGCAGTACTTC.

The rearrangement uses TRBV29-1 and TRBJ2-7; TRBD2 matches 7 bases. Germline lookup yields CDR1 SQVTM and CDR2 ANQGSEA. V lost 7 bases to trimming and J lost 0 bases; unmatched junction nucleotides: 9. The CDR3 spans 14 residues. The CDR3 nucleotides read TGCAGCGCCCGGACCCGGACTAGCTCCTACGAGCAGTACTTC. This encodes CSARTRTSSYEQYF.

The gene calls are TRBV5-1 and TRBJ1-2; tentative D call: TRBD1 (6 bases). The CDR3 is 13 amino acids. Germline CDR1 and CDR2: SGHRS and YFSETQ. The V end lost 5 bases, the J end lost 2 bases, and 10 bases lay between the germline ends. CDR3 in DNA: TGCGCCAGCAGTAAGCAGGGGAACTATGGCTACACCTTC. Its translation: CASSKQGNYGYTF. The complete variable domain, with remaining parts taken from reference TRBV5-1 and TRBJ1-2, reads KAGVTQTPRYLIKTRGQQVTLSCSPISGHRSVSWYQQTPGQGLQFLFEYFSETQRNKGNFPGRFSGRQFSNSRSEMNVSTLELGDSALYLCASSKQGNYGYTFGSGTRLTVV.